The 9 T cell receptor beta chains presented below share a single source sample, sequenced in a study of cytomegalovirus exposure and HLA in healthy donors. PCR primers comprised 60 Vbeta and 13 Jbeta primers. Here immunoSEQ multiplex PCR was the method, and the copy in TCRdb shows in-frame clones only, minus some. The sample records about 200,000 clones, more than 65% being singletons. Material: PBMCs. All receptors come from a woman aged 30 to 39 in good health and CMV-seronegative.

The CDR3 nucleotides are TGTGCCAGCAGCTTAGCGGGACTGAATAGCCTTAGCAATCAGCCCCAGCATTTT. Its translation is CASSLAGLNSLSNQPQHF. The rearrangement joins TRBV7-8 to TRBJ1-5; tentative D call: TRBD1 (5 bases). Germline V CDR1 and CDR2: SGHVS, FQNEAQ. V was shortened by 0 bases and J by 0 bases, with 15 bases between the two germline ends. The CDR3 is 18 residues long.

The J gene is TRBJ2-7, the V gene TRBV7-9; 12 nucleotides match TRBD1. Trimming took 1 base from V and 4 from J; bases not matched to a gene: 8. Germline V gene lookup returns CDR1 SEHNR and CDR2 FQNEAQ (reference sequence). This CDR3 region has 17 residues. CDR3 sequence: CASSLEGGTGGLYEQYF. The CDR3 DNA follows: TGTGCCAGCAGCTTAGAAGGGGGGACAGGGGGCCTTTACGAGCAGTACTTC. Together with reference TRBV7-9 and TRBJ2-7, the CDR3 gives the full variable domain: DTGVSQNPRHKITKRGQNVTFRCDPISEHNRLYWYRQTLGQGPEFLTYFQNEAQLEKSRLLSDRFSAERPKGSFSTLEIQRTEQGDSAMYLCASSLEGGTGGLYEQYFGPGTRLTVT.

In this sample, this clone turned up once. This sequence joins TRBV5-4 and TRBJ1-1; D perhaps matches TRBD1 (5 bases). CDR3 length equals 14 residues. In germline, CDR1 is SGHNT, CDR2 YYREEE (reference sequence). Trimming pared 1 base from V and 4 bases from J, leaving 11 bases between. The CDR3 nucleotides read TGTGCCAGCAGCTTGCGGGGGGTAGGCACTGAAGCTTTCTTT. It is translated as CASSLRGVGTEAFF.

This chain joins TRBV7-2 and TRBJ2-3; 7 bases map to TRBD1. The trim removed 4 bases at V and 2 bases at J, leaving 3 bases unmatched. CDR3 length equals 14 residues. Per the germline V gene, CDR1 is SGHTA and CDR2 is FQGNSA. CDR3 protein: CASSSGGFTDTQYF. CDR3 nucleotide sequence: TGTGCCAGCAGCTCAGGGGGTTTCACAGATACGCAGTATTTT.

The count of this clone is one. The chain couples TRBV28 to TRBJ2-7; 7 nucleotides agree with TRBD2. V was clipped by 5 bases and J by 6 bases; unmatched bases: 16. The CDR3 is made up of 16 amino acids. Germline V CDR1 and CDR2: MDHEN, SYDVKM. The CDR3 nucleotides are TGTGCCAGCAGTCCGGACGTTTATGCACCTAGCGGCGAGCAGTACTTC. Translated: CASSPDVYAPSGEQYF.

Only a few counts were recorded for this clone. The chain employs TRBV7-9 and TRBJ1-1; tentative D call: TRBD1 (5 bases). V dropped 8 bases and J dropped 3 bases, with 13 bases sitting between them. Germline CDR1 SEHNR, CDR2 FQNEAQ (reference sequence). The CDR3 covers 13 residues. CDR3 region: CASLFGGDTEAFF. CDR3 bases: TGTGCCAGCCTATTCGGGGGGGACACTGAAGCTTTCTTT.

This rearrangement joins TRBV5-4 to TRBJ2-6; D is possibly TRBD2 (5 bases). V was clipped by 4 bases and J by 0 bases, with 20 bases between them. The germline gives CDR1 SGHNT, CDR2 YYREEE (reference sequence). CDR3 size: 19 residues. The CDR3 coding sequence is TGTGCCAGCAGCCTAGAGTACCGGACTGAAAGCTCTGGGGCCAACGTCCTGACTTTC. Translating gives CASSLEYRTESSGANVLTF.

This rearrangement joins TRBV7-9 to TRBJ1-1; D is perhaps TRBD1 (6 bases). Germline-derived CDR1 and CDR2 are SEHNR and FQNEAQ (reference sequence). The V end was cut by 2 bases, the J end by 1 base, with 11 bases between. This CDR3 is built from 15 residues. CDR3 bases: TGTGCCAGCAGCTTACGGGCAGGGGCGAACACTGAAGCTTTCTTT. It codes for CASSLRAGANTEAFF.

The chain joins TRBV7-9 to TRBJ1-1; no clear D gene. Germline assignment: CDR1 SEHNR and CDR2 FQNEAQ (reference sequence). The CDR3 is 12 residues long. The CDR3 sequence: CSGGLPNTEAFF. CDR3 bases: TGTTCCGGTGGTTTACCGAACACTGAAGCTTTCTTT.